This T cell receptor (beta chain) was retrieved from a study of cytomegalovirus exposure and HLA in healthy donors. Study-wide context: There were 100 million to 120 million unique TCR beta sequences, drawn from about 179 million T cells, in an earlier analysis. Points from the study as a whole: The analysis excluded some indistinguishable V segments, including TRBV6-2 and TRBV6-3. Compared with the roughly 700-donor mean, an Asian-associated ancestry cluster reportedly had fewer N-insertions, according to a later analysis.

Notes on this clone: Its matching antigen is unknown.

It was with 60 Vbeta and 13 Jbeta primers that the PCR ran. Libraries were prepared by immunoSEQ multiplex PCR; TCRdb keeps only in-frame clonotypes and omits some of them. The sample holds over 150,000 clones, about 83% seen once. The V segment lost 0 bases and the J segment 2 bases; nucleotides outside the gene matches: 7. Per the germline V gene, CDR1 is SGDLS and CDR2 is YYNGEE. The length of the CDR3 is 17 residues. The chain links TRBV9 to TRBJ2-3; TRBD2 agrees at 9 bases. Sequenced input: PBMCs. The sequence came from a girl aged 10-17 years in good health and CMV-seropositive. CDR3 bases: TGTGCCAGCAGCGTAGATTCGAGCGGGGGGACCACAGATACGCAGTATTTT. Translating gives CASSVDSSGGTTDTQYF.